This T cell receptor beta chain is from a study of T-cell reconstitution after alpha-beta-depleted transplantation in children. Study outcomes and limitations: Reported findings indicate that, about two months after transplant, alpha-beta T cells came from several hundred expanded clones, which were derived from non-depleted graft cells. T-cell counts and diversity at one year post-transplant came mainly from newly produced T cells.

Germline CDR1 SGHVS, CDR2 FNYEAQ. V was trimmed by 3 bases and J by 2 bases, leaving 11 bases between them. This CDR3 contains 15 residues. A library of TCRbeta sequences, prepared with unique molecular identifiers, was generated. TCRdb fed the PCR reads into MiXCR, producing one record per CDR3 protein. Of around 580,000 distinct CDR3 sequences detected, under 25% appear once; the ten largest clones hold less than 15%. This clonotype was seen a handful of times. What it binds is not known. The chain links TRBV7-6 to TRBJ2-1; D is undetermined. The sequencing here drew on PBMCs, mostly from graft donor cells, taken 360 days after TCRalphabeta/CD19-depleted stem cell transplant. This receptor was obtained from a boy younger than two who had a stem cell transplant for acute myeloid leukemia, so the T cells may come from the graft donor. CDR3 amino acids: CASSFIPLAYNEQFF. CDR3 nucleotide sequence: TGTGCCAGCAGCTTTATACCACTTGCCTACAATGAGCAGTTCTTC.